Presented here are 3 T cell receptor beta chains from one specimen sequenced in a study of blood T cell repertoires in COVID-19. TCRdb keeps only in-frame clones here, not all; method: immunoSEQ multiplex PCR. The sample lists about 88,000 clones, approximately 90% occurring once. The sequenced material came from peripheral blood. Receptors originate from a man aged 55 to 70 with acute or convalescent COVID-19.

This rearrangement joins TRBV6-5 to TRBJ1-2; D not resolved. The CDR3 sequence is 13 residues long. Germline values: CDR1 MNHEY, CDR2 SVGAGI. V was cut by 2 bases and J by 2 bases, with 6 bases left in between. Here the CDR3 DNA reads TGTGCCAGCAGTTACGGGCAGAACTATGGCTACACCTTC. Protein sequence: CASSYGQNYGYTF.

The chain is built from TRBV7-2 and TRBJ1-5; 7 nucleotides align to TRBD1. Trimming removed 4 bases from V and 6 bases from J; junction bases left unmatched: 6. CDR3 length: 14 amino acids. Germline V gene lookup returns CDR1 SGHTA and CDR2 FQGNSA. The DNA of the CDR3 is TGTGCCAGCAGCTCAGGGGGGACGTTTCAGCCCCAGCATTTT. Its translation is CASSSGGTFQPQHF.

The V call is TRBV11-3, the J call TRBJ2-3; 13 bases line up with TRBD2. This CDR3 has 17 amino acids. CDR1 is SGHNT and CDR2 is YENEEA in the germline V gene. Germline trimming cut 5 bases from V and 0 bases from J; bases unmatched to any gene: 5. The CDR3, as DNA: TGTGCCAGCAGCAAAGGGACTAGCGGGGCTAGCACAGATACGCAGTATTTT. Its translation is CASSKGTSGASTDTQYF.